A selection of T cell receptor beta chains follows, all from one sample in a study of Ad26.COV2.S vaccination and SARS-CoV-2 variants. Generated by immunoSEQ multiplex PCR, the TCRdb table keeps only in-frame clones and is missing some. This sample has some 460,000 clones, with nearly 90% found just once. The starting material was peripheral blood, obtained in a trial of Ad26.COV2.S vaccine versus placebo. These receptors came from a person aged 18-65 years who received the Ad26.COV2.S COVID-19 vaccine or a placebo. Each CDR3 is given with its conserved first and last residue. Fields, in order: J gene, V gene, D gene, clone size, CDR3 protein, CDR3 DNA. The D gene is left open where the match is weak. Some rows mark clone size as missing; the rest say once, few, many or name a class of expanded clone.

J: TRBJ2-3; V: TRBV5-1; D: -; size: -; CDR3: CASSLGSGPDTQYF; DNA: TGCGCCAGCAGCTTGGGGTCAGGCCCAGATACGCAGTATTTT
J: TRBJ2-1; V: TRBV27; D: TRBD2; size: once; CDR3: CASSPWTSGGAYEQFF; DNA: TGTGCCAGCAGTCCTTGGACTAGCGGGGGGGCGTATGAGCAGTTCTTC
J: TRBJ2-7; V: TRBV9; D: TRBD2; size: -; CDR3: CASSHGPRSGGAYEQYF; DNA: TGTGCCAGCAGCCATGGACCCCGCTCGGGGGGGGCGTACGAGCAGTACTTC
J: TRBJ2-7; V: TRBV28; D: -; size: -; CDR3: CASSVNYEQYF; DNA: TGTGCCAGCAGTGTCAACTACGAGCAGTACTTC
J: TRBJ2-7; V: TRBV4-2; D: -; size: many; CDR3: CASSQGLGLNYEQYF; DNA: TGTGCCAGCAGCCAAGGGCTCGGACTAAACTACGAGCAGTACTTC
J: TRBJ1-2; V: TRBV14; D: TRBD1; size: -; CDR3: CASSQAGAGGTGYTF; DNA: TGTGCCAGCAGCCAAGCGGGGGCAGGGGGTACTGGCTACACCTTC
J: TRBJ1-1; V: TRBV30; D: -; size: few; CDR3: CAWSVHLNTEAFF; DNA: TGTGCCTGGAGTGTACACCTGAACACTGAAGCTTTCTTT
J: TRBJ2-5; V: TRBV11-3; D: TRBD2; size: -; CDR3: CASSPGGAKETQYF; DNA: TGTGCCAGCAGCCCCGGGGGGGCGAAAGAGACCCAGTACTTC
J: TRBJ2-2; V: TRBV14; D: -; size: -; CDR3: CASSQPVGGELFF; DNA: TGTGCCAGCAGCCAACCCGTGGGCGGGGAGCTGTTTTTT
J: TRBJ1-5; V: TRBV3-1/TRBV3-2; D: -; size: -; CDR3: CASSQDLSGDKPQHF; DNA: TGTGCCAGCAGCCAAGATCTGTCAGGAGATAAGCCCCAGCATTTT
J: TRBJ1-2; V: TRBV5-1; D: -; size: -; CDR3: CASSPGSSQAVSYTF; DNA: TGCGCCAGCAGCCCCGGGTCCTCTCAAGCAGTGAGCTACACCTTC
J: TRBJ1-5; V: TRBV6-5; D: TRBD1; size: -; CDR3: CASSLDRASNQPQHF; DNA: TGTGCCAGCAGCCTCGACAGGGCTAGCAATCAGCCCCAGCATTTT
J: TRBJ2-1; V: TRBV11-3; D: -; size: -; CDR3: CASSLEGQQPHNEQFF; DNA: TGTGCCAGCAGCTTAGAGGGCCAGCAACCCCACAATGAGCAGTTCTTC
J: TRBJ2-3; V: TRBV5-4; D: TRBD2; size: -; CDR3: CASSRGTSGPQGTQYF; DNA: TGTGCCAGCAGCCGCGGGACTAGCGGGCCCCAGGGGACGCAGTATTTT
J: TRBJ2-7; V: TRBV18; D: -; size: -; CDR3: CASSPIGGPGPYEQYF; DNA: TGTGCCAGCTCACCTATTGGCGGACCGGGCCCCTACGAGCAGTACTTC
J: TRBJ2-3; V: TRBV6-5; D: TRBD2; size: -; CDR3: CASRRGLAGTDTQYF; DNA: TGTGCCAGCAGGAGGGGACTAGCGGGGACAGATACGCAGTATTTT
J: TRBJ2-3; V: TRBV7-9; D: -; size: -; CDR3: CASTAGGTNTQYF; DNA: TGTGCCAGCACGGCAGGGGGGACAAATACGCAGTATTTT
J: TRBJ2-3; V: TRBV24-1; D: -; size: -; CDR3: CAVAGAAEGPTDTQYF; DNA: TGTGCGGTGGCGGGGGCCGCAGAAGGGCCCACAGATACGCAGTATTTT
J: TRBJ1-3; V: TRBV5-1; D: TRBD1; size: -; CDR3: CASSLKGQDSGNTIYF; DNA: TGCGCCAGCAGCCTAAAGGGACAGGACTCTGGAAACACCATATATTTT
J: TRBJ1-2; V: TRBV7-2; D: -; size: -; CDR3: CASSLKQGFYGYTF; DNA: TGTGCCAGCAGCTTAAAACAGGGTTTTTATGGCTACACCTTC
J: TRBJ1-6; V: TRBV5-5; D: -; size: -; CDR3: CASSLVARVSSYNSPLHF; DNA: TGTGCCAGCAGCTTGGTAGCCAGGGTGAGCTCCTATAATTCACCCCTCCACTTT
J: TRBJ2-7; V: TRBV5-5; D: TRBD1; size: -; CDR3: CASSGGQGSYEQYF; DNA: TGTGCCAGCAGCGGGGGACAGGGGTCCTACGAGCAGTACTTC
J: TRBJ1-1; V: TRBV11-2; D: -; size: -; CDR3: CASSSGRAHTEAFF; DNA: TGTGCCAGCAGCTCCGGCAGGGCACACACTGAAGCTTTCTTT
J: TRBJ1-1; V: TRBV14; D: -; size: -; CDR3: CASSQAGINFQGEGAFF; DNA: TGTGCCAGCAGCCAAGCAGGCATTAACTTCCAAGGAGAAGGGGCTTTCTTT
J: TRBJ2-7; V: TRBV3-1/TRBV3-2; D: TRBD2; size: -; CDR3: CASSGQLALYEQYF; DNA: TGTGCCAGCAGCGGCCAACTAGCGCTCTACGAGCAGTACTTC
J: TRBJ2-2; V: TRBV9; D: -; size: -; CDR3: CASSVQNRVNTGELFF; DNA: TGTGCCAGCAGCGTACAGAACAGGGTGAACACCGGGGAGCTGTTTTTT